Each of the 26 T cell receptor beta chains below was sequenced from the same sample in a study of T cell responses to AZD1222 COVID-19 vaccine. Clones were read by immunoSEQ multiplex PCR, and TCRdb kept only the in-frame ones, dropping some. The sample includes roughly 150,000 clones, more than 85% of them seen just once. The material was peripheral blood, obtained after recovery from COVID-19. These receptors all stem from an adult who had recovered from COVID-19.

The V and J genes are TRBV11-2 and TRBJ2-2; D may be TRBD1 (6 bases). The germline V gene encodes CDR1 SGHAT and CDR2 FQNNGV. Between the trimmed V and J ends, which lost 1 base and 3 bases, there was a span of 18 bases. The CDR3 is 18 residues long. CDR3 amino acids: CASSLAPSDSRYTGELFF. For the CDR3, the DNA is TGTGCCAGCAGCTTAGCCCCTTCGGACAGCCGGTACACCGGGGAGCTGTTTTTT.

The V gene is TRBV5-1, the J gene TRBJ2-2; no clear D gene. Germline values: CDR1 SGHRS, CDR2 YFSETQ. V was trimmed by 4 bases and J by 7 bases, leaving 20 bases between them. CDR3 length: 16 residues. CDR3 nucleotide sequence: TGCGCCAGCAGCATCAATCCGGGTCACAAGGGCGGGGAGCTGTTTTTT. It encodes CASSINPGHKGGELFF.

The V call is TRBV9, the J call TRBJ2-7; TRBD1 aligns across 9 bases. Germline V gene sequence: CDR1 SGDLS, CDR2 YYNGEE. This CDR3 has 15 amino acids. The V gene end was trimmed by 0 bases and the J gene end by 4 bases; junction bases not matched to a gene: 5. The CDR3 bases are TGTGCCAGCAGCGTAGAGACAGGGGGTAGTTACGAGCAGTACTTC. Its protein product is CASSVETGGSYEQYF.

The table lists this clone with a count of one. The chain employs TRBV3-1 (or the pseudogene TRBV3-2) and TRBJ1-1; D is ambiguous. This CDR3 spans 13 amino acids. V was clipped by 2 bases and J by 1 base, with 5 bases between them. Germline lookup yields CDR1 LGHDT and CDR2 YNNKEL (reference sequence). The CDR3 protein is CASSQYGNTEAFF. CDR3 nucleotides: TGTGCCAGCAGCCAATACGGGAACACTGAAGCTTTCTTT.

V usage is TRBV14 and J usage is TRBJ2-3; 14 bases line up with TRBD2. Losses at the gene ends were 4 bases for V and 1 base for J; bases not matched to a gene: 1. Germline CDR1 and CDR2: SGHDN and FVKESK. The CDR3 length is 16 residues. In DNA form, the CDR3 reads TGTGCCAGCAGCCCGGGACTAGCGGGGGGCACAGATACGCAGTATTTT. It translates to CASSPGLAGGTDTQYF.

In the case of this clone: The sample contains more than one DNA sequence encoding this CDR3. This rearrangement joins TRBV7-9 to TRBJ1-3; no reliable D call. The CDR3 covers 12 residues. With 1 base removed from V and 3 bases from J, the gap between germline ends came to 1 base. Germline V gives CDR1 SEHNR, CDR2 FQNEAQ (reference sequence). DNA for the CDR3: TGTGCCAGCAGCTTAGGTGGAAACACCATATATTTT. As protein: CASSLGGNTIYF.

The chain carries TRBV25-1 and TRBJ2-3, with D perhaps TRBD2 (6 bases). Germline loops: CDR1 MGHDK, CDR2 SYGVNS. This CDR3 is built from 14 residues. V gave up 11 bases and J gave up 1 base, with 16 bases separating them. DNA of the CDR3: TGTGCCGCTTCCCATGAGCGGGGCACAGATACGCAGTATTTT. Translation gives CAASHERGTDTQYF.

The table lists this clone with a count of one. This CDR3 reads CASSLDVSTDTQYF. DNA for the CDR3: TGTGCCAGCAGCTTGGATGTCAGCACAGATACGCAGTATTTT. V usage is TRBV5-4 and J usage is TRBJ2-3; no reliable D call. The CDR3 extends over 14 amino acids. The germline V and J ends were trimmed by 0 bases and 0 bases, with 5 bases remaining between them. Germline V gene lookup returns CDR1 SGHNT and CDR2 YYREEE (reference sequence).

The chain is built from TRBV2 and TRBJ1-1; D uncertain. V was cut by 7 bases and J by 2 bases, with 14 bases left in between. The V gene's germline CDR1 is SNHLY and CDR2 FYNNEI. The CDR3 loop spans 14 amino acids. CDR3 coding DNA: TGTGCCAGCACCCATCTCTCGACCAACACTGAAGCTTTCTTT. Protein: CASTHLSTNTEAFF.

The chain uses TRBV7-3 and TRBJ2-1, with 9 bases fitting TRBD1. The CDR3 extends over 15 amino acids. V was clipped by 2 bases and J by 4 bases; unmatched bases: 3. Germline V gene lookup returns CDR1 SGHTA and CDR2 FQGTGA. The CDR3 is CASSLEGQGYNEQFF. CDR3 sequence (DNA): TGTGCCAGCAGCTTAGAAGGACAGGGGTACAATGAGCAGTTCTTC.

The CDR3 loop reads CASSLDWAEKLFF. Written as DNA, the CDR3 is TGCGCCAGCAGCTTGGATTGGGCTGAAAAACTGTTTTTT. V gene TRBV5-1 combines with J gene TRBJ1-4; D remains unclear. Looked up from germline, CDR1 is SGHRS and CDR2 is YFSETQ. The V gene lost 0 bases and the J gene lost 7 bases, with 7 bases spanning the gap. CDR3 length: 13 amino acids. The full variable domain, its missing parts supplied by reference TRBV5-1 and TRBJ1-4, is KAGVTQTPRYLIKTRGQQVTLSCSPISGHRSVSWYQQTPGQGLQFLFEYFSETQRNKGNFPGRFSGRQFSNSRSEMNVSTLELGDSALYLCASSLDWAEKLFFGSGTQLSVL.

V usage is TRBV6-5 and J usage is TRBJ1-2; the D is unclear. CDR3 size: 15 residues. V lost 4 bases and J 0 bases, leaving 12 bases between the germline ends. Germline V lookup: CDR1 MNHEY, CDR2 SVGAGI. DNA for the CDR3: TGTGCCAGCAGTTGGGCAGGCCAAGCTAACTATGGCTACACCTTC. Its protein is CASSWAGQANYGYTF.

The J gene is TRBJ2-5, the V gene TRBV7-8; no clear D gene. This CDR3 has 14 residues. V lost 5 bases and J lost 4, with 14 bases in between. CDR1 is SGHVS and CDR2 is FQNEAQ in the germline V gene. CDR3 residues: CASSRPPQLETQYF. The CDR3 bases are TGTGCCAGCAGCCGACCACCCCAACTAGAGACCCAGTACTTC. Complete variable domain (other parts from reference TRBV7-8 and TRBJ2-5): GAGVSQSPRYKVAKRGQDVALRCDPISGHVSLFWYQQALGQGPEFLTYFQNEAQLDKSGLPSDRFFAERPEGSVSTLKIQRTQQEDSAVYLCASSRPPQLETQYFGPGTRLLVL.

Written as DNA, the CDR3 is TGTGCCAGCAGCTACTCAAAGCAAGGGACTAGCGGGATGCACACAGATACGCAGTATTTT. Its translation: CASSYSKQGTSGMHTDTQYF. The chain is built from TRBV7-3 and TRBJ2-3; 13 bases fit TRBD2. The length of the CDR3 is 20 residues. The ends lost 4 bases at V and 2 bases at J; junction bases unmatched: 15. Per germline, CDR1 SGHTA and CDR2 FQGTGA.

The chain combines TRBV19 with TRBJ2-7; D unresolved. The V gene's germline CDR1 is LNHDA and CDR2 SQIVND (reference sequence). The CDR3 is made up of 14 amino acids. The V end was cut by 2 bases, the J end by 1 base, with 9 bases between. The CDR3 DNA is TGTGCCAGTAGTATAAGCTCCTCATCCTACGAGCAGTACTTC. It encodes CASSISSSSYEQYF.

This clone has just one count. The chain employs TRBV14 and TRBJ2-2, with D perhaps matching TRBD1 (8 bases). Trimming removed 2 bases from V and 5 bases from J, with 21 bases in between. The CDR3 extends over 18 amino acids. Germline V gives CDR1 SGHDN, CDR2 FVKESK. The CDR3 DNA is TGTGCCAGCAGCCAATTCCGGACAGGGCCCGGGGGGACCGGGGAGCTGTTTTTT. Its protein is CASSQFRTGPGGTGELFF.

The V call is TRBV10-3, the J call TRBJ2-2; D is unclear. This CDR3 spans 14 amino acids. V lost 5 bases and J 1 base, leaving 8 bases between the germline ends. Germline lookup yields CDR1 ENHRY and CDR2 SYGVKD. The CDR3, as DNA: TGTGCCATCAGTCCTTCGGGGAACACCGGGGAGCTGTTTTTT. It specifies CAISPSGNTGELFF.

The V gene is TRBV11-2, the J gene TRBJ1-3, with 9 bases that match TRBD1. J gave up 10 bases and V 4 bases, and 2 bases lay outside the gene matches. Germline CDR1 reads SGHAT; CDR2 reads FQNNGV. The CDR3 spans 12 residues. As DNA, the CDR3 is TGTGCCAGCAGCTCACAGGGGGCGACCATATATTTT. Protein: CASSSQGATIYF.

This rearrangement joins TRBV6-5 to TRBJ2-1, with 8 bases aligning to TRBD2. This CDR3 has 14 amino acids. V lost 8 bases to trimming and J lost 14 bases; unmatched junction nucleotides: 17. Germline V gene sequence: CDR1 MNHEY, CDR2 SVGAGI. CDR3 nucleotide sequence: TGTGCCAGCTCCCGTGTGCTAGCGGGCGGCGGGGAGTTCTTC. The encoded protein is CASSRVLAGGGEFF.

The chain joins TRBV19 to TRBJ2-6; 9 bases match TRBD1. The CDR3 has 20 residues. The ends lost 6 bases at V and 0 bases at J; junction bases unmatched: 15. Germline CDR1 is LNHDA and CDR2 is SQIVND (reference sequence). CDR3 DNA sequence: TGTGCCAGTAGCAAAAAAAAGGGCGGGACAGGGAACTCTGGGGCCAACGTCCTGACTTTC. Its protein product is CASSKKKGGTGNSGANVLTF.

The V call is TRBV28, the J call TRBJ1-2; no reliable D call. V was cut by 6 bases and J by 0 bases, with 8 bases left in between. This CDR3 spans 13 amino acids. The V gene's germline CDR1 is MDHEN and CDR2 SYDVKM. CDR3 in DNA: TGTGCCAGCAGGGATGACACTAACTATGGCTACACCTTC. The encoded protein is CASRDDTNYGYTF.

The chain joins TRBV19 to TRBJ2-3; possibly TRBD1 for D (5 bases). Germline CDR1 and CDR2: LNHDA and SQIVND (reference sequence). This CDR3 has 14 residues. V lost 8 bases, J lost 2 bases, and 14 bases lay in between. The CDR3 region has the DNA TGTGCCAGTGGAAACCAGGGAATCACAGATACGCAGTATTTT. Protein: CASGNQGITDTQYF. Full variable domain (outside the CDR3, taken from reference TRBV19 and TRBJ2-3): DGGITQSPKYLFRKEGQNVTLSCEQNLNHDAMYWYRQDPGQGLRLIYYSQIVNDFQKGDIAEGYSVSREKKESFPLTVTSAQKNPTAFYLCASGNQGITDTQYFGPGTRLTVL.

The sample holds one count of this clone. This chain links TRBV27 with TRBJ2-2; possible D gene TRBD1, 5 bases. The CDR3 consists of 12 residues. V was shortened by 5 bases and J by 11 bases, with 12 bases between the two germline ends. CDR1 and CDR2 from the germline V gene are MNHEY and SMNVEV (reference sequence). Here the CDR3 DNA reads TGTGCCAGCAGTCCCAATCAGGGTGAGCTGTTTTTT. Its translation is CASSPNQGELFF.

V gene TRBV28 combines with J gene TRBJ2-1; the match to TRBD2 covers 12 bases. Germline CDR1 is MDHEN and CDR2 is SYDVKM. The trim removed 10 bases at V and 13 bases at J, leaving 11 bases unmatched. This CDR3 is 13 amino acids long. The CDR3 protein is CATSSGRVGKQFF. Here the CDR3 DNA reads TGTGCCACCTCTAGCGGGAGGGTTGGGAAACAGTTCTTC.

The chain employs TRBV3-1 (or the pseudogene TRBV3-2) and TRBJ1-2, with 10 bases matching TRBD1. Germline lookup yields CDR1 LGHDT and CDR2 YNNKEL (reference sequence). Trimming removed 4 bases from V and 4 bases from J; junction bases left unmatched: 6. The CDR3 extends over 15 amino acids. Written as DNA, the CDR3 is TGTGCCAGCAGCCTAGGGACAGGGGTCCGCTATGGCTACACCTTC. Translated, it gives CASSLGTGVRYGYTF.

The genes are TRBV6-5 and TRBJ1-1; the match to TRBD1 covers 7 bases. Germline assignment: CDR1 MNHEY and CDR2 SVGAGI. This CDR3 has 15 amino acids. Trimming at V came to 6 bases and at J to 3 bases, leaving 10 bases not matched to a gene. The CDR3 is CASSGTRGLYTEAFF. In DNA form, the CDR3 reads TGTGCCAGCAGCGGAACCAGGGGGTTGTACACTGAAGCTTTCTTT.